Below are 18 T cell receptor beta chains sequenced from a single sample in a study of blood T cells in healthy people across ages. PCR was performed a second time for about 6 to 11 cycles using a sample-barcoded 5' primer and a J-beta primer mix. From the 5' RACE reads, TCRdb called clonotypes with MiXCR, one entry per CDR3 protein. The repertoire holds 850,000 to 1,100,000 distinct CDR3 sequences, with around two fifths as singletons. The sample taken for sequencing was blood. Receptors were obtained from a man in his late teens or twenties in good health.

This clonotype was seen a single time. This chain uses TRBV20-1 with TRBJ1-1, with D tentatively TRBD1 (6 bases). Trimming stripped 7 bases from V and 11 bases from J, with 20 bases between. Germline CDR1 reads DFQATT; CDR2 reads SNEGSKA (reference sequence). The CDR3 runs to 12 residues. CDR3 coding DNA: TGCAGTGTCCAGGGGCCAGCCAGCGAGGCTTTCTTT. Translation: CSVQGPASEAFF.

This clonotype was found once. The genes are TRBV29-1 and TRBJ2-2, with TRBD1 matching over 9 bases. Germline trimming cut 6 bases from V and 6 bases from J; bases unmatched to any gene: 8. From germline, CDR1 is SQVTM and CDR2 ANQGSEA. The CDR3 totals 14 residues. In nucleotides, the CDR3 is TGCAGCGTGGTCACAGGGGGCATGTCCGGGGAGCTGTTTTTT. Translated, it gives CSVVTGGMSGELFF.

The chain combines TRBV7-2 with TRBJ1-1, with 8 positions matching TRBD1. The CDR3 runs 16 residues. The junction had 6 bases not matched to a gene; V was cut back by 2 bases and J by 1 base. The germline gives CDR1 SGHTA, CDR2 FQGNSA. Here the CDR3 DNA reads TGTGCCAGCAGCTTAAACAGGGGGGCCTCGAACACTGAAGCTTTCTTT. It yields the protein CASSLNRGASNTEAFF. Combining the CDR3 with reference TRBV7-2 and TRBJ1-1 gives the whole variable domain GAGVSQSPSNKVTEKGKDVELRCDPISGHTALYWYRQSLGQGLEFLIYFQGNSAPDKSGLPSDRFSAERTGGSVSTLTIQRTQQEDSAVYLCASSLNRGASNTEAFFGQGTRLTVV.

The chain employs TRBV7-9 and TRBJ2-1; D may be TRBD1 or TRBD2 (5 bases each). CDR3 length: 12 amino acids. Germline V lookup: CDR1 SEHNR, CDR2 FQNEAQ (reference sequence). The V and J ends lost 3 bases and 8 bases respectively, with 8 bases between them. The CDR3 DNA reads as TGTGCCAGCAGCTTTATGGGGGATGAGCAGTTCTTC. This encodes CASSFMGDEQFF. The full variable domain, completed using reference TRBV7-9 and TRBJ2-1, is DTGVSQNPRHKITKRGQNVTFRCDPISEHNRLYWYRQTLGQGPEFLTYFQNEAQLEKSRLLSDRFSAERPKGSFSTLEIQRTEQGDSAMYLCASSFMGDEQFFGPGTRLTVL.

This chain uses TRBV20-1 with TRBJ2-7; D may be TRBD2 (7 bases). The V and J ends lost 7 bases and 6 bases respectively, with 19 bases between them. Per the germline V gene, CDR1 is DFQATT and CDR2 is SNEGSKA (reference sequence). This CDR3 has 13 residues. The CDR3 sequence: CSGSLTGGGEQYF. Here the CDR3 DNA reads TGCAGTGGCTCCTTGACAGGCGGGGGCGAGCAGTACTTC.

V is TRBV20-1 and J is TRBJ2-1; 8 nucleotides match TRBD1. V gave up 5 bases and J gave up 6 bases; unmatched junction bases: 12. This CDR3 has 15 amino acids. In germline, CDR1 is DFQATT, CDR2 SNEGSKA (reference sequence). DNA for the CDR3: TGCAGTGCTCCGCGAGGACAGGGTTGGGGCAATGAGCAGTTCTTC. Translating gives CSAPRGQGWGNEQFF.

This clonotype was seen just once. One end of the junction is discordant with germline, which a read error may explain. The rearrangement joins TRBV28 to TRBJ1-2, with 11 bases matching TRBD1. Germline CDR1 MDHEN, CDR2 SYDVKM. The CDR3 runs 16 residues. CDR3 protein: CAGSTRDRGSNYGYTF. The DNA of the CDR3 is TGTGCCGGCAGTACCCGGGACAGGGGGTCGAACTATGGCTACACCTTC.

The chain joins TRBV20-1 to TRBJ2-7; no definite D call. Per germline, CDR1 DFQATT and CDR2 SNEGSKA (reference sequence). The CDR3 has 11 residues. Trimming stripped 5 bases from V and 3 bases from J, with 8 bases between. The CDR3 here is CSARVRYEQYF. In DNA, the CDR3 is TGCAGTGCTCGCGTACGCTACGAGCAGTACTTC.

J is TRBJ2-5 and V is TRBV29-1, with 9 bases identical to TRBD2. With 3 bases clipped from V and 3 bases from J, the junction kept 5 bases outside the gene matches. The germline V gene has CDR1 SQVTM and CDR2 ANQGSEA. The CDR3 is made up of 14 amino acids. This chain's CDR3 is CSVDLAGVEETQYF. The CDR3 coding sequence is TGCAGCGTTGATTTAGCGGGAGTGGAAGAGACCCAGTACTTC.

The chain joins TRBV5-5 to TRBJ1-5, with D possibly being TRBD1 (6 bases). This CDR3 is built from 16 residues. The V and J ends lost 2 bases and 4 bases respectively, with 16 bases between them. Germline CDR1 reads SGHKS; CDR2 reads YYEKEE (reference sequence). CDR3: CASSFRQEYSNQPQHF. As DNA, the CDR3 is TGTGCCAGCAGCTTTAGACAGGAGTATAGTAATCAGCCCCAGCATTTT.

V usage is TRBV27 and J usage is TRBJ2-2; 7 bases are a match to TRBD1. Trimming at V came to 5 bases and at J to 3 bases, leaving 6 bases not matched to a gene. CDR3 length equals 15 residues. Germline CDR1 reads MNHEY; CDR2 reads SMNVEV (reference sequence). CDR3 sequence: CASSLRDRYTGELFF. The CDR3 DNA sequence: TGTGCCAGCAGTCTCCGGGACAGATACACCGGGGAGCTGTTTTTT.

This sequence joins TRBV6-6 and TRBJ2-4, with TRBD2 matching 10 bases. V trimming: 4 bases; J trimming: 11 bases; junction bases outside the gene matches: 14. The length of the CDR3 is 16 residues. CDR1 and CDR2 (germline): MNHNY, SVGAGI (reference sequence). CDR3 in amino acids: CASSSAGRTSGSLQYF. Here the CDR3 DNA reads TGTGCCAGCAGTTCAGCCGGCCGGACTAGCGGCTCACTTCAGTACTTC.

This clonotype was detected only a few times. This chain uses TRBV12-3 or TRBV12-4 with TRBJ2-1; D may be TRBD2 (6 bases). Deletions cut 6 bases from V and 7 bases from J, with 13 bases between. There are 13 residues in the CDR3. The CDR3 loop reads CASSQTRSNEQFF. CDR3 nucleotide sequence: TGTGCCAGCAGCCAGACTAGAAGTAATGAGCAGTTCTTC.

This clonotype was detected a few times. The chain is built from TRBV5-1 and TRBJ1-2; 7 bases match TRBD1. Per germline, CDR1 SGHRS and CDR2 YFSETQ. The length of the CDR3 is 14 residues. V dropped 4 bases and J dropped 3; count of bases not matched to a gene: 6. The CDR3 DNA follows: TGCGCCAGCAGCGTCACAGGGGAATACTATGGCTACACCTTC. Encoded protein: CASSVTGEYYGYTF.

The rearrangement uses TRBV5-1 and TRBJ2-1; either TRBD1 or TRBD2 may fit D (5 bases each). The CDR3 runs to 13 residues. The germline V and J ends were trimmed by 1 base and 9 bases, with 11 bases remaining between them. Looked up from germline, CDR1 is SGHRS and CDR2 is YFSETQ. CDR3 sequence (DNA): TGCGCCAGCAGCTTGACTCCGGGACGTGAGCAGTTCTTC. It translates to CASSLTPGREQFF.

This clonotype has just a few counts. V and J are TRBV21-1 and TRBJ2-1. TRBV21-1 constitutes a pseudogene. CDR3 length: 15 amino acids. The CDR3 loop is CASSKDIGQGNEQFF. For the CDR3, the DNA is TGTGCCAGCAGCAAAGATATCGGCCAAGGGAATGAGCAGTTCTTC.

In DNA, the CDR3 is TGCGCCAGCAGCCAAGATCTAGGTTCGCCCGGGGAGCTGTTTTTT. It codes for CASSQDLGSPGELFF. The chain couples TRBV4-1 to TRBJ2-2; no firm D call. This CDR3 comprises 15 residues. Germline CDR1 is MGHRA and CDR2 is YSYEKL. With 0 bases removed from V and 6 bases from J, the gap between germline ends came to 11 bases.

This clonotype was observed a few times. The chain has TRBV12-3 or TRBV12-4 and TRBJ1-1; the D is unclear. V dropped 3 bases and J dropped 4 bases, with 12 bases sitting between them. The CDR3 runs 14 residues. DNA of the CDR3: TGTGCCAGCAGTTTCCGGCAGGCGGGCACTGAAGCTTTCTTT. It translates to CASSFRQAGTEAFF.